This T cell receptor beta chain was observed in a study of CD8 T cells in Susac syndrome. After extraction with the RNeasy kit, about 0.45 to 1 ug of the RNA was reverse transcribed using random hexamers. TCRdb passed the immunoSEQ multiplex PCR reads through MiXCR, listing each CDR3 protein once. The table has 200,000 to 300,000 distinct CDR3 sequences, 90% to 96% seen once. Germline CDR1 and CDR2: MGHDK and SYGVNS. With V trimmed by 1 base and J by 5 bases, 5 bases remained unmatched. CDR3 length: 15 residues. Negative isolation was used for CD8+ and CD4+ T cells, and FACS enrichment was applied to TEMRA cells.

The chain has TRBV25-1 and TRBJ1-5; 7 bases align to TRBD1. The sample was CD4+ T cells from PBMCs. This TCR came from a human donor with Susac syndrome. DNA of the CDR3: TGTGCCAGCAGTGAATCGACAGGGTCGCATCAGCCCCAGCATTTT. This encodes CASSESTGSHQPQHF.